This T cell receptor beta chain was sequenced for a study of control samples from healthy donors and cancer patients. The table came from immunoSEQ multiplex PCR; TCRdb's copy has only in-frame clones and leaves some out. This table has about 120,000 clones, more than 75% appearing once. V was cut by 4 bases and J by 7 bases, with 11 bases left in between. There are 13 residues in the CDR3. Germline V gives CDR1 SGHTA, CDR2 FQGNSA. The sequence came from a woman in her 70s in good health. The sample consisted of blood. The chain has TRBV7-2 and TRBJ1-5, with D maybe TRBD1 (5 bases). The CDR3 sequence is CASSSTGRQPQHF. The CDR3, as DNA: TGTGCCAGCAGCTCAACAGGTCGACAGCCCCAGCATTTT.